The sequence of this T cell receptor (beta chain) was determined in a study of blood T cell repertoires in COVID-19. Study context: Italy, Spain and the United States were the sources of the convalescent and acute COVID-19 samples. PBMCs, B-cell-depleted T cells, or T cells provided the cDNA or gDNA that made up the material.

This table comes from immunoSEQ multiplex PCR, and its TCRdb copy is limited to in-frame clones, with some not included. The repertoire has just over 650,000 clones, more than 80% of them found once; the top ten carry around 0.3%. The specimen was peripheral blood. The origin of this receptor is a woman under 30 with acute or convalescent COVID-19.

CDR3 sequence (DNA): TGTGCCAGCAGCCAAGGCGCCAGGGGCGAGGGGAACACTGAAGCTTTCTTT. Translated: CASSQGARGEGNTEAFF. The chain combines TRBV3-1 (or the pseudogene TRBV3-2) with TRBJ1-1, with a possible D match to TRBD1 (6 bases). Germline values: CDR1 LGHDT, CDR2 YNNKEL (reference sequence). This CDR3 has 17 amino acids. The V end lost 1 base, the J end lost 1 base, and 16 bases lay between the germline ends.